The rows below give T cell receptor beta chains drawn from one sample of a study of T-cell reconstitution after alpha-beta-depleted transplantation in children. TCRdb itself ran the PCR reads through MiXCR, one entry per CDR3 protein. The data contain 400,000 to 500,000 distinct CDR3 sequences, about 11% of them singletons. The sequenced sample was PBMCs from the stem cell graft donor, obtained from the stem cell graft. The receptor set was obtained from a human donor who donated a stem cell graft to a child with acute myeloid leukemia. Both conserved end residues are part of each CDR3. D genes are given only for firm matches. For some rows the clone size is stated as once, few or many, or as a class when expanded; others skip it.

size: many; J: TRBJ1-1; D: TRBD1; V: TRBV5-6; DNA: TGTGCCAGCAGCTTAAGGGGACAGATGCCGAACACTGAAGCTTTCTTT; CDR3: CASSLRGQMPNTEAFF
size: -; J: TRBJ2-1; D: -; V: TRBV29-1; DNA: TGCAGCGTCGTCCGGCGTGATCTCAATGAGCAGTTCTTC; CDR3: CSVVRRDLNEQFF
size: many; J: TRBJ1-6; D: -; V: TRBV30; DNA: TGTGCCTGGAGTGTACAGCAGGGGAATTCACCCCTCCACTTT; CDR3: CAWSVQQGNSPLHF
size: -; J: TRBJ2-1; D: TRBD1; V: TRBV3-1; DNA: TGTGCCAGCAGCGACGGACAGGGAGTATACAATGAGCAGTTCTTC; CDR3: CASSDGQGVYNEQFF
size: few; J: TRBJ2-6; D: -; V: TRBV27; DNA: TGTGCCAGCAGTTTCGGACCTTCTGGGGCCAACGTCCTGACTTTC; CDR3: CASSFGPSGANVLTF
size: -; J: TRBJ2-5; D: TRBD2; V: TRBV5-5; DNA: TGTGCCAGCAACGTAGCGGGGGTTCAAGAGACCCAGTACTTC; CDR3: CASNVAGVQETQYF
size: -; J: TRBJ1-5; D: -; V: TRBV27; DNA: TGTGCCAGCAGCTTAAAAGGTCAGCCCCAGCATTTT; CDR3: CASSLKGQPQHF
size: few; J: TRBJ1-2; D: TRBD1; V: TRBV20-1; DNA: TGCAGTGCTAGAAATGGACAGGCGTCCTATGGCTACACCTTC; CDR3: CSARNGQASYGYTF
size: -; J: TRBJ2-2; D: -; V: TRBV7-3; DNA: TGTGCCAGCAGCTTAAATAGGGGTTTCAGCGGGGAGCTGTTTTTT; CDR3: CASSLNRGFSGELFF
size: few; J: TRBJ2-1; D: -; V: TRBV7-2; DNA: TGTGCCAGCTCCCCCGCGGCGTTCGCGGATGAGCAGTTCTTC; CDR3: CASSPAAFADEQFF
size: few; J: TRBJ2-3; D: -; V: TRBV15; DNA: TGTGCCACCAGCAAATTTAAGGTCCCAATTGTAGCGGACCGCACAGATACGCAGTATTTT; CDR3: CATSKFKVPIVADRTDTQYF
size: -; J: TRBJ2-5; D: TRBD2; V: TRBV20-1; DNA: TGCAGTGCTAGAGATAGCGGGGGGGAGGTTCGGGAGACCCAGTACTTC; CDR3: CSARDSGGEVRETQYF
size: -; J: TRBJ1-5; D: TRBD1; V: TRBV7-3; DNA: TGTGCCAGCAGCTTAAGCCGGACAGGGGGCGCCGGCTATAGCAATCAGCCCCAGCATTTT; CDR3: CASSLSRTGGAGYSNQPQHF
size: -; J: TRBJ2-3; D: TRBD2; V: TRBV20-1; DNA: TGCAGTGCTAGGGGGACTAGGGGGGATACGCAGTATTTT; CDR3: CSARGTRGDTQYF
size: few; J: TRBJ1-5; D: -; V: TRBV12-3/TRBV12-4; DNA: TGTGCCAGCAGTCCACTCGGGTATCCGCCCCAGCATTTT; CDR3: CASSPLGYPPQHF
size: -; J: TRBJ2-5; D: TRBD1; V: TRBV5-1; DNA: TGCGCCAGCAGCTTGATACAGGGGGCCGCTACTGGGGAGACCCAGTACTTC; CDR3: CASSLIQGAATGETQYF
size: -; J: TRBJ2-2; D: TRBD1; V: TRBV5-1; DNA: TGCGCCAGCAAACTGGCGGACAGGGGGGCCGGGGAGCTGTTTTTT; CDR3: CASKLADRGAGELFF
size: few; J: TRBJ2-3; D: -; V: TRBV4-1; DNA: TGCGCCAGCAGCAAGGACCCCACAGATACGCAGTATTTT; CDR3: CASSKDPTDTQYF
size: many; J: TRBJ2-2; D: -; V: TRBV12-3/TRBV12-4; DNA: TGTGCCAGCAGTTTAGTAACTAACACCGGGGAGCTGTTTTTT; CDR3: CASSLVTNTGELFF
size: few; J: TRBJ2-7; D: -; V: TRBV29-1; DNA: TGCAGCGTTGAAGAGAGGGACGGTTACTCCTACGAGCAGTACTTC; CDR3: CSVEERDGYSYEQYF
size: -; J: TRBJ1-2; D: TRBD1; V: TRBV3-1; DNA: TGTGCCAGCAGCCAAGATATCGGGACAGGGTACGGCGGTAACTATGGCTACACCTTC; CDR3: CASSQDIGTGYGGNYGYTF
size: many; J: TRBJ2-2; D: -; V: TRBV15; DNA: TGTGCCACCAGCTTCACCGGGGAGCTGTTTTTT; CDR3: CATSFTGELFF
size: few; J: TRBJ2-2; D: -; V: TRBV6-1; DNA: TGTGCCAGCTTTTCAGGCAGGGACACCGGGGAGCTGTTTTTT; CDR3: CASFSGRDTGELFF
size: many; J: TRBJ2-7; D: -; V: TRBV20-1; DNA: TGCAGTGCTAGGGATACAGAACCCTACGAGCAGTACTTC; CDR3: CSARDTEPYEQYF
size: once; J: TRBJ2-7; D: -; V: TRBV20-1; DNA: TGCAGTGCTAGGCGGGTAGGGAGCTCCTACGAGCAGTACTTC; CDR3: CSARRVGSSYEQYF
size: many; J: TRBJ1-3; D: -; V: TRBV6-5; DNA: TGTGCCAGCAGTTACTCTCAGGAAAGAAACACCATATATTTT; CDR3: CASSYSQERNTIYF
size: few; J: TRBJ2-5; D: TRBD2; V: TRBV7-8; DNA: TGTGCCAGCAGCTTAATGGCGGGAGGTTTCAGGTTCGGGCAAGAGACCCAGTACTTC; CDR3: CASSLMAGGFRFGQETQYF
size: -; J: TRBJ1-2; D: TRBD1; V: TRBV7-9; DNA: TGTGCCAGCAGCCCGACAGGGGGCGTAATTGGCTACACCTTC; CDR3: CASSPTGGVIGYTF
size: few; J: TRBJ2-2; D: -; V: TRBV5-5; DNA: TGTGCCAGCAGCTTGGTGTACACCGGGGAGCTGTTTTTT; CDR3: CASSLVYTGELFF
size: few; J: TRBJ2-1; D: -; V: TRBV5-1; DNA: TGCGCCAGCAGAATAGCGGCAACCTACAATGAGCAGTTCTTC; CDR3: CASRIAATYNEQFF
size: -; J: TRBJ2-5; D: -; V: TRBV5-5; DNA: TGTGCCAGCACCTGGACATCTGGGGACCAGACCCAGTACTTC; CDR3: CASTWTSGDQTQYF
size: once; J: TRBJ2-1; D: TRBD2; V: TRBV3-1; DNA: TGTGCCAGCAGCCAGGCTAGCGGGGGTTGGGATGAGCAGTTCTTC; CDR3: CASSQASGGWDEQFF
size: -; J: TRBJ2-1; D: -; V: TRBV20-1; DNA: TGCAGCGGCCCTTCGGGGGCTGGGAATGAGCAGTTCTTC; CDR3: CSGPSGAGNEQFF
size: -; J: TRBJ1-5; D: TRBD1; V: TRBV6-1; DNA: TGTGCCAGCAGACTTTCAGGGGGCTTTCAGCCCCAGCATTTT; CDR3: CASRLSGGFQPQHF
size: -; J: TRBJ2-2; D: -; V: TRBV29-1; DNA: TGCAGCGTTGCCAGGCCGAACACCGGGGAGCTGTTTTTT; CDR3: CSVARPNTGELFF
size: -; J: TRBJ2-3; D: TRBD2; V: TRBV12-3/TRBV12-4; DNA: TGTGCCAGCAGCCCAGCGGGACCTAGCACAGATACGCAGTATTTT; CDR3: CASSPAGPSTDTQYF
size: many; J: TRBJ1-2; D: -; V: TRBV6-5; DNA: TGTGCCAGCAGTTACTCGCGGACAGAGGTCTATGGCTACACCTTC; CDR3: CASSYSRTEVYGYTF
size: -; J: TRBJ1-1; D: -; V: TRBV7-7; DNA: TGTGCTAGCAGCTCCGGGGAGAACACTGAAGCTTTCTTT; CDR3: CASSSGENTEAFF
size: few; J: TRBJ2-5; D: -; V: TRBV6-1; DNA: TGTGCCAGCCAGGGACTCACCGCCCGGATAGAGACCCAGTACTTC; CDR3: CASQGLTARIETQYF
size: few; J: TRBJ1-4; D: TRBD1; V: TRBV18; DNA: TGTGCCAGCTCACCGGGACAGGCTGGTACTAATGAAAAACTGTTTTTT; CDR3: CASSPGQAGTNEKLFF
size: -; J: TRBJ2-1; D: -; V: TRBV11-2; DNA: TGTGCCAGCAGCTCGTCCCCCCCCAATGAGCAGTTCTTC; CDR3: CASSSSPPNEQFF
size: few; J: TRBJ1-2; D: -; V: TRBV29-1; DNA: TGCAGCGTTGAATGGGGAGGGTATGGCTACACCTTC; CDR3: CSVEWGGYGYTF